This T cell receptor (beta chain) emerged from a study of vaccination and CD4 T cells after COVID-19. Background on the study: Every culture used as a control got a CEFX pool, an HIV-1 Nef pool, or no peptide.

Whole-study findings and limits: The study found that a median 86.3% of reactive clones in convalescent patients appeared only post-vaccination.

An Oncomine TCR Beta short-read assay was used to sequence the DNA from cultured CD4+ T cells. Using its own MiXCR run on the PCR reads, TCRdb lists one record per CDR3 protein. The repertoire holds about 13,000 distinct CDR3 sequences, with 40% to 45% as singletons. CDR1 is MNHEY and CDR2 is SMNVEV in the germline V gene (reference sequence). The CDR3 spans 14 residues. V lost 0 bases and J lost 4, with 9 bases in between. On this clonotype itself: The antigen is undetermined.

Treatment: approximately nine-day PBMC culture with coronavirus spike peptide pools or control peptides (ViraFEST assay). The sequenced sample was CD4+ T cells from blood, cultured in vitro. The chain employs TRBV27 and TRBJ1-1, with D unresolved. The TCR originated in a human donor who had recovered from COVID-19. The CDR3 region is CASSLSTVITEAFF. The CDR3 region has the DNA TGTGCCAGCAGTTTATCCACAGTCATCACTGAAGCTTTCTTT.